Listed below are T cell receptor beta chains from one sample, sequenced in a study of cytomegalovirus exposure and HLA in healthy donors. Using immunoSEQ multiplex PCR, the repertoire was profiled, and TCRdb retains in-frame clones only, with some absent. The sample is made up of tens of thousands of clones, and the top ten hold roughly 5.9% of it. The sample taken for sequencing was PBMCs. These receptors originate from a human donor in good health. Both conserved end residues are part of each CDR3. D genes are given only for firm matches.

CASSPRGPWTGGKGYGYTF	TGCGCCAGCAGCCCACGAGGTCCCTGGACAGGGGGCAAGGGGTATGGCTACACCTTC	TRBJ1-2	TRBV5-1	TRBD1
CASSRDREETQYF	TGTGCCAGCAGCCGAGACAGGGAAGAGACCCAGTACTTC	TRBJ2-5	TRBV28	TRBD1
CASTLAGAGYEQYF	TGTGCCAGCACCCTAGCAGGGGCTGGCTACGAGCAGTACTTC	TRBJ2-7	TRBV5-5	NA
CASSWTGRGYTF	TGTGCCAGCAGTTGGACAGGGCGAGGCTACACCTTC	TRBJ1-2	TRBV2	TRBD1
CASSQSTGDEQFF	TGCGCCAGCAGCCAATCGACAGGGGATGAGCAGTTCTTC	TRBJ2-1	TRBV4-1	TRBD1
CASSRPDRGGRYTF	TGTGCCAGCAGCCGACCTGACAGGGGTGGTCGGTACACCTTC	TRBJ1-2	TRBV7-3	TRBD1
CASSDLLKTGYKDGYTF	TGTGCCAGCAGTGACCTCCTGAAGACAGGGTATAAGGATGGCTACACCTTC	TRBJ1-2	TRBV6-1	TRBD1
CASSPGRGGFTEAFF	TGCGCCAGCAGCCCTGGTCGAGGGGGTTTCACTGAAGCTTTCTTT	TRBJ1-1	TRBV5-1	NA
CASSVTSGDYNEQFF	TGTGCCAGCAGCGTTACTAGCGGGGACTACAATGAGCAGTTCTTC	TRBJ2-1	TRBV9	TRBD2
CASSAPGARTANQPQHF	TGTGCCAGCAGCGCGCCCGGGGCCCGGACAGCCAATCAGCCCCAGCATTTT	TRBJ1-5	TRBV7-8	NA
CASSPGGRTDTQYF	TGTGCCAGCAGCCCCGGGGGGCGTACAGATACGCAGTATTTT	TRBJ2-3	TRBV9	NA
CASFEGGQYTEAFF	TGCGCCAGCTTTGAGGGGGGGCAATACACTGAAGCTTTCTTT	TRBJ1-1	TRBV5-1	NA
CASNRGGVYEQYF	TGTGCCAGCAACCGGGGGGGGGTCTACGAGCAGTACTTC	TRBJ2-7	TRBV28	TRBD2
CASSYSIARGQETQYF	TGTGCCAGCAGTTACTCGATCGCCAGGGGACAAGAGACCCAGTACTTC	TRBJ2-5	TRBV6-6	NA
CASSTDTNYGYTF	TGTGCCAGCAGCACGGACACTAACTATGGCTACACCTTC	TRBJ1-2	TRBV7-9	NA
CASTHYAGGTYEQYF	TGTGCCAGCACTCATTACGCAGGGGGAACCTACGAGCAGTACTTC	TRBJ2-7	TRBV2	TRBD1
CASSAGGDTNEKLFF	TGTGCCAGCAGCGCGGGAGGGGATACTAATGAAAAACTGTTTTTT	TRBJ1-4	TRBV9	NA
CASSQGGQGNTGELFF	TGCGCCAGCAGCCAAGGGGGACAGGGGAACACCGGGGAGCTGTTTTTT	TRBJ2-2	TRBV4-1	TRBD1